These 32 T cell receptor beta chains were sequenced from one sample in a study of graft-versus-host responses after intestinal transplantation. Libraries were prepared by immunoSEQ multiplex PCR; TCRdb keeps only in-frame clonotypes and omits some of them. This repertoire shows about 3,200 clones, 85% to 95% found once; its top ten account for roughly 4%. The material sequenced was bone marrow, taken roughly 390 days after transplant. All receptors derive from a human patient who received an intestinal transplant, so some T cells may come from the graft donor.

The chain joins TRBV2 to TRBJ2-2; a weak D match, TRBD2 (5 bases). The germline V gene has CDR1 SNHLY and CDR2 FYNNEI. This CDR3 region has 11 residues. V lost 6 bases to trimming and J lost 10 bases, with 9 bases between them. The CDR3 here is CASRGGEELFF. The CDR3 nucleotides read TGTGCCAGCAGAGGAGGAGAGGAGCTGTTTTTT.

This chain connects TRBV4-2 to TRBJ2-3; TRBD2 matches 10 bases. The CDR3 contains 16 residues. Germline V gene data show CDR1 as LGHNA and CDR2 as YNFKEQ. With V trimmed by 3 bases and J by 1 base, 4 bases remained unmatched. CDR3 coding DNA: TGTGCCAGCAGCCATCCTACTAGCGGGGGCACAGATACGCAGTATTTT. The encoded protein is CASSHPTSGGTDTQYF.

V usage is TRBV9 and J usage is TRBJ2-2; possible D gene TRBD1, 6 bases. V was clipped by 4 bases and J by 4 bases, with 17 bases between them. Looked up from germline, CDR1 is SGDLS and CDR2 is YYNGEE. The CDR3 covers 16 residues. The CDR3 here is CASSTAGTPGTGELFF. CDR3 DNA: TGTGCCAGCAGCACTGCCGGGACACCTGGCACCGGGGAGCTGTTTTTT.

This clone appeared a single time. J is TRBJ2-3 and V is TRBV4-1; no clear D. The CDR3 covers 13 residues. Trimming left V 1 base short and J 2 bases short, with 4 bases between. The germline V gene has CDR1 MGHRA and CDR2 YSYEKL. The CDR3 coding sequence is TGCGCCAGCAGCCAAGTCATCACAGATACGCAGTATTTT. It specifies CASSQVITDTQYF.

The chain uses TRBV2 and TRBJ2-3; either TRBD1 or TRBD2 may fit D (5 bases each). Germline CDR1 SNHLY, CDR2 FYNNEI. The CDR3 has 14 amino acids. V lost 6 bases and J lost 2, with 12 bases in between. CDR3 protein: CASSAGTYTDTQYF. Written as DNA, the CDR3 is TGTGCCAGCAGCGCCGGGACCTACACAGATACGCAGTATTTT.

The gene calls are TRBV7-3 and TRBJ2-1; D is ambiguous. CDR1 is SGHTA, CDR2 FQGTGA, per germline. The CDR3 has 17 residues. V was shortened by 3 bases and J by 4 bases, with 19 bases between the two germline ends. This chain's CDR3 is CASSLTANPMGYNEQFF. CDR3 DNA: TGTGCCAGCAGCTTGACTGCCAACCCCATGGGGTACAATGAGCAGTTCTTC.

The J gene is TRBJ1-1, the V gene TRBV5-1; 7 nucleotides line up with TRBD1. The trim removed 4 bases at V and 1 base at J, leaving 10 bases unmatched. Germline V gene lookup returns CDR1 SGHRS and CDR2 YFSETQ. The CDR3 is 16 amino acids. The CDR3 DNA follows: TGCGCCAGCAGCCCGGCCCCGACAGGGACGAACACTGAAGCTTTCTTT. Its protein product is CASSPAPTGTNTEAFF.

V usage is TRBV5-4 and J usage is TRBJ1-6; 7 bases are a match to TRBD1. The junction had 10 bases not matched to a gene; V was cut back by 6 bases and J by 10 bases. Germline V gene lookup returns CDR1 SGHNT and CDR2 YYREEE (reference sequence). The CDR3 is made up of 14 amino acids. CDR3 sequence: CASTSTGFGSPLHF. In nucleotides, the CDR3 is TGTGCCAGCACCTCGACAGGGTTTGGGTCACCCCTCCACTTT. The entire variable domain, with the rest obtained from reference TRBV5-4 and TRBJ1-6, is as follows: ETGVTQSPTHLIKTRGQQVTLRCSSQSGHNTVSWYQQALGQGPQFIFQYYREEENGRGNFPPRFSGLQFPNYSSELNVNALELDDSALYLCASTSTGFGSPLHFGNGTRLTVT.

This clone has only one observation. The genes are TRBV2 and TRBJ1-1; no firm D call. The germline CDR1 and CDR2 sequences are SNHLY and FYNNEI. V was pared by 7 bases and J by 1 base, with 16 bases between. The CDR3 has 15 residues. Written as DNA, the CDR3 is TGTGCCAGCAACAAGGAAACCTCACCGAACACTGAAGCTTTCTTT. Encoded protein: CASNKETSPNTEAFF.

This chain connects TRBV5-1 to TRBJ2-5; perhaps D is TRBD1 or TRBD2 (5 bases each). CDR1 SGHRS and CDR2 YFSETQ come from the germline V gene. V lost 1 base and J lost 5, with 9 bases in between. The CDR3 sequence is 13 residues long. The CDR3 sequence: CASSLSGRETQYF. CDR3 nucleotide sequence: TGCGCCAGCAGCTTGTCGGGACGGGAGACCCAGTACTTC.

This chain uses TRBV5-1 with TRBJ1-6; D not certain. CDR3 length: 16 residues. V lost 0 bases, J lost 0 bases, and 7 bases lay in between. Germline V gene lookup returns CDR1 SGHRS and CDR2 YFSETQ. The CDR3 DNA is TGCGCCAGCAGCTTGGTGGGCAGCTCCTATAATTCACCCCTCCACTTT. Amino acid sequence: CASSLVGSSYNSPLHF.

DNA for the CDR3: TGTGCCAGCAGCTTAGCGCGGTGGGAGCAGAAAGAGACCCAGTACTTC. Its protein is CASSLARWEQKETQYF. The chain uses TRBV7-9 and TRBJ2-5; weak D call: TRBD2 (5 bases). V dropped 0 bases and J dropped 3 bases, with 14 bases sitting between them. The CDR3 covers 16 residues. Germline assignment: CDR1 SEHNR and CDR2 FQNEAQ (reference sequence).

The gene calls are TRBV6-1 and TRBJ2-5; D is perhaps TRBD2 (6 bases). CDR3 length equals 15 residues. CDR1 and CDR2 (germline): MNHNS, SASEGT. Trimming pared 5 bases from V and 4 bases from J, leaving 17 bases between. The CDR3 reads CASSTRDFSPETQYF. The CDR3 DNA follows: TGTGCCAGCAGTACCCGGGACTTTTCCCCAGAGACCCAGTACTTC.

This sequence joins TRBV13 and TRBJ2-7; D call uncertain. The CDR3 length is 12 residues. Trimming cost V 5 bases and J 7 bases, with 12 bases left between them. Germline V gene data show CDR1 as PRHDT and CDR2 as FYEKMQ (reference sequence). The CDR3 sequence is CASSRLSEEQYF. DNA of the CDR3: TGTGCCAGCAGCCGACTCTCCGAAGAGCAGTACTTC. The full variable domain, rest sourced from reference TRBV13 and TRBJ2-7, is AAGVIQSPRHLIKEKRETATLKCYPIPRHDTVYWYQQGPGQDPQFLISFYEKMQSDKGSIPDRFSAQQFSDYHSELNMSSLELGDSALYFCASSRLSEEQYFGPGTRLTVT.

V gene TRBV6-5 combines with J gene TRBJ2-7; D remains unclear. Germline V CDR1 and CDR2: MNHEY, SVGAGI. The CDR3 totals 13 residues. V was pared by 0 bases and J by 3 bases, with 6 bases between. CDR3 sequence (DNA): TGTGCCAGCAGTTACTCCATACGCTACGAGCAGTACTTC. It encodes CASSYSIRYEQYF.

The chain joins TRBV2 to TRBJ1-6; 10 bases fit TRBD1. The CDR3 runs to 14 residues. Trimming cost V 3 bases and J 13 bases; bases outside gene matches: 6. Germline values: CDR1 SNHLY, CDR2 FYNNEI. The CDR3 loop is CASSDGTGAGPLHF. The CDR3 nucleotides read TGTGCCAGCAGTGATGGGACAGGGGCTGGGCCCCTCCACTTT.

This clone was seen once. The V and J genes are TRBV9 and TRBJ2-5; the match to TRBD2 covers 8 bases. The CDR3 covers 15 residues. Germline CDR1 and CDR2: SGDLS and YYNGEE. V shed 0 bases and J 5 bases; nucleotides not matched to a gene: 6. The CDR3 here is CASSVGTSTRETQYF. The CDR3 DNA reads TGTGCCAGCAGCGTAGGGACTAGCACTAGGGAGACCCAGTACTTC. The variable domain in full, completed from reference TRBV9 and TRBJ2-5, reads DSGVTQTPKHLITATGQRVTLRCSPRSGDLSVYWYQQSLDQGLQFLIQYYNGEERAKGNILERFSAQQFPDLHSELNLSSLELGDSALYFCASSVGTSTRETQYFGPGTRLLVL.

The rearrangement joins TRBV5-1 to TRBJ2-7; 11 bases fit TRBD2. CDR3 length: 18 residues. With V trimmed by 0 bases and J by 4 bases, 12 bases remained unmatched. Germline CDR1 reads SGHRS; CDR2 reads YFSETQ. This CDR3 reads CASSLASSGRAWGYEQYF. Written as DNA, the CDR3 is TGCGCCAGCAGCTTGGCGAGTAGCGGGAGGGCCTGGGGATACGAGCAGTACTTC.

The chain is built from TRBV6-6 and TRBJ1-4, with D possibly being TRBD1 (6 bases). The CDR3 runs to 15 residues. From germline, CDR1 is MNHNY and CDR2 SVGAGI (reference sequence). V shed 4 bases and J shed 8 bases, with 17 bases lying between them. CDR3 in DNA: TGTGCCAGCAGTTTCCTAGGGGGGGGAAACGAAAAACTGTTTTTT. Residues: CASSFLGGGNEKLFF.

This chain connects TRBV5-1 to TRBJ1-2; D is unclear. Trimming shortened V by 7 bases and J by 2 bases, and 21 bases separated the two germline ends. The CDR3 totals 16 residues. Germline lookup yields CDR1 SGHRS and CDR2 YFSETQ. CDR3 coding DNA: TGCGCCAGCGGTTCGGAATCGGTTCGAAAGAACTATGGCTACACCTTC. Translated: CASGSESVRKNYGYTF.

The rearrangement joins TRBV18 to TRBJ1-2; weak D call: TRBD1 (5 bases). CDR3 length: 14 amino acids. Germline values: CDR1 KGHSH, CDR2 LQKENI. Trimming stripped 4 bases from V and 7 bases from J, with 16 bases between. This CDR3 reads CASSLDPGGSGYTF. Here the CDR3 DNA reads TGTGCCAGCTCACTGGACCCTGGGGGGAGTGGCTACACCTTC. The whole variable domain, remainder taken from reference TRBV18 and TRBJ1-2, is NAGVMQNPRHLVRRRGQEARLRCSPMKGHSHVYWYRQLPEEGLKFMVYLQKENIIDESGMPKERFSAEFPKEGPSILRIQQVVRGDSAAYFCASSLDPGGSGYTFGSGTRLTVV.

The chain joins TRBV5-1 to TRBJ2-3; no definite D call. V dropped 1 base and J dropped 3 bases, with 6 bases sitting between them. This CDR3 has 13 residues. In germline, CDR1 is SGHRS, CDR2 YFSETQ. This CDR3 reads CASSLWDTDTQYF. For the CDR3, the DNA is TGCGCCAGCAGCTTGTGGGATACAGATACGCAGTATTTT.

V gene TRBV6-1 combines with J gene TRBJ2-7, with D maybe TRBD2 (6 bases). Germline CDR1 reads MNHNS; CDR2 reads SASEGT. V was cut by 2 bases and J by 5 bases, with 16 bases left in between. This CDR3 has 15 amino acids. The CDR3, as DNA: TGTGCCAGCAGTGAATATTTGCGGGACGGCGACGAGCAGTACTTC. Its translation is CASSEYLRDGDEQYF.

The chain carries TRBV6-5 and TRBJ2-3; TRBD2 matches 8 bases. The CDR3 is 13 residues long. With V trimmed by 2 bases and J by 7 bases, 2 bases remained unmatched. The germline gives CDR1 MNHEY, CDR2 SVGAGI. CDR3 residues: CASSYERGNTQYF. DNA for the CDR3: TGTGCCAGCAGTTACGAGCGGGGGAATACGCAGTATTTT.

V usage is TRBV7-3 and J usage is TRBJ2-1, with 9 bases identical to TRBD2. The germline gives CDR1 SGHTA, CDR2 FQGTGA. The CDR3 runs 13 residues. V shed 4 bases, J shed 5 bases, and the junction held 0 bases outside the gene matches. In nucleotides, the CDR3 is TGTGCCAGCAGCTGGACTAGCGACAATGAGCAGTTCTTC. Protein sequence: CASSWTSDNEQFF.

J is TRBJ1-5 and V is TRBV6-1; possible D gene TRBD1, 5 bases. Trimming cost V 6 bases and J 3 bases, with 15 bases left between them. Germline V gene lookup returns CDR1 MNHNS and CDR2 SASEGT. The CDR3 totals 15 residues. In DNA form, the CDR3 reads TGTGCCAGCAGCGACGGGCAGGGAAACAATCAGCCCCAGCATTTT. Translating gives CASSDGQGNNQPQHF.

V gene TRBV15 combines with J gene TRBJ1-5, with a weak D call TRBD1 (5 bases). This CDR3 spans 15 amino acids. The V end lost 4 bases, the J end lost 0 bases, and 10 bases lay between the germline ends. Germline V gene data show CDR1 as LNHNV and CDR2 as YYDKDF (reference sequence). CDR3 bases: TGTGCCACCAGCAAGACAGACAATAGCAATCAGCCCCAGCATTTT. This gives the protein CATSKTDNSNQPQHF.

The CDR3 reads CASSSLGQGEQFF. The DNA for the CDR3 is TGTGCCAGCAGTTCTTTGGGACAGGGTGAGCAGTTCTTC. The chain links TRBV27 to TRBJ2-1; 9 bases are a match to TRBD1. The CDR3 length is 13 residues. The trim removed 4 bases at V and 9 bases at J, leaving 4 bases unmatched. Germline V gene sequence: CDR1 MNHEY, CDR2 SMNVEV (reference sequence).

On this clone itself: At one boundary the junction diverges from the germline segment, which might be a read error. The chain combines TRBV19 with TRBJ2-7, with a possible D match to TRBD2 (5 bases). From germline, CDR1 is LNHDA and CDR2 SQIVND (reference sequence). The CDR3 spans 13 residues. CDR3 sequence reads: CASRVRDSFEQYF. The CDR3 nucleotides are TGTGCCAGTAGGGTCCGGGATTCCTTCGAGCAGTACTTC.

CDR3 nucleotides: TGCGCCAGCAGCCAAAGGGGGGAGACCCAGTACTTC. Encoded protein: CASSQRGETQYF. The chain links TRBV4-1 to TRBJ2-5, with D tentatively TRBD1 (6 bases). CDR1 MGHRA and CDR2 YSYEKL come from the germline V gene. V shed 2 bases and J shed 5 bases, with 6 bases lying between them. This CDR3 comprises 12 residues.

The chain links TRBV11-3 to TRBJ2-2, with D tentatively TRBD2 (5 bases). Trimming cost V 1 base and J 4 bases, with 7 bases left between them. Germline CDR1 and CDR2: SGHNT and YENEEA. The CDR3 is made up of 14 amino acids. The CDR3 reads CASSLGGSTGELFF. In DNA form, the CDR3 reads TGTGCCAGCAGCTTAGGAGGGTCCACCGGGGAGCTGTTTTTT.

The rearrangement uses TRBV10-3 and TRBJ2-7; 8 nucleotides line up with TRBD2. The germline gives CDR1 ENHRY, CDR2 SYGVKD. CDR3 length equals 14 residues. With 6 bases clipped from V and 9 bases from J, the junction kept 13 bases outside the gene matches. The CDR3 nucleotides are TGTGCCATCAGCGCCATCGGGAGGGGCGTGGGGCAGTACTTC. This sequence encodes CAISAIGRGVGQYF.